The 13 T cell receptor beta chains below were found in one sample sequenced in a study of control samples from healthy donors and cancer patients. Using immunoSEQ multiplex PCR, the repertoire was profiled, and TCRdb retains in-frame clones only, with some absent. The table records about 18,000 clones, 84% of them present only once. The sequenced sample was PBMCs. Receptors were obtained from a woman aged 70-85 years with lung cancer.

This sequence joins TRBV27 and TRBJ2-6, with 9 bases aligning to TRBD1. V was pared by 2 bases and J by 2 bases, with 13 bases of the junction left unmatched. Germline CDR1 and CDR2: MNHEY and SMNVEV (reference sequence). The CDR3 length is 20 residues. CDR3 DNA sequence: TGTGCCAGCAGTTTAATCTCCGCGGACAGGGGCCGTCCTGGGGCCAACGTCCTGACTTTC. Protein product: CASSLISADRGRPGANVLTF.

Of note for this clone: Within the sample, other DNA sequences also encode this same CDR3. The chain couples TRBV19 to TRBJ1-1; D unclear. CDR3 length equals 14 residues. V shed 1 base and J shed 4 bases, with 10 bases lying between them. Germline V lookup: CDR1 LNHDA, CDR2 SQIVND (reference sequence). The CDR3 loop reads CASSIVLDTTEAFF. CDR3 in DNA: TGTGCCAGTAGTATAGTCCTTGATACCACTGAAGCTTTCTTT.

This clone was counted only a few times. V and J are TRBV19 and TRBJ2-7; D gene unclear. The germline CDR1 and CDR2 sequences are LNHDA and SQIVND (reference sequence). The CDR3 loop spans 13 amino acids. The V and J ends lost 4 bases and 3 bases respectively, with 10 bases between them. CDR3 amino acids: CASSTLQGYEQYF. The CDR3 nucleotides are TGTGCCAGTAGTACTCTACAAGGCTACGAGCAGTACTTC.

The V call is TRBV3-1 (or the pseudogene TRBV3-2), the J call TRBJ1-2; 10 bases align to TRBD1. The V gene's germline CDR1 is LGHDT and CDR2 YNNKEL (reference sequence). The CDR3 length is 14 residues. V lost 6 bases and J lost 0; bases outside the gene matches: 1. The CDR3, as DNA: TGTGCCAGCAGGGGGACAGGGGCTAACTATGGCTACACCTTC. Its protein product is CASRGTGANYGYTF.

The genes are TRBV10-3 and TRBJ2-1; no clear D gene. Trimming removed 10 bases from V and 6 bases from J, with 10 bases in between. This CDR3 has 11 amino acids. Looked up from germline, CDR1 is ENHRY and CDR2 is SYGVKD. In DNA form, the CDR3 reads TGTGCCACCACAGAAGCCAATGAGCAGTTCTTC. It is translated as CATTEANEQFF.

V gene TRBV12-5 combines with J gene TRBJ2-3, with D unresolved. V shed 4 bases and J shed 5 bases, with 4 bases lying between them. Per the germline V gene, CDR1 is LGHNT and CDR2 is FRNRAP. This CDR3 contains 11 residues. CDR3 sequence reads: CASGWGDTQYF. The CDR3 bases are TGTGCTAGTGGTTGGGGAGATACGCAGTATTTT. Drawing the rest from reference TRBV12-5 and TRBJ2-3, the complete variable domain is DARVTQTPRHKVTEMGQEVTMRCQPILGHNTVFWYRQTMMQGLELLAYFRNRAPLDDSGMPKDRFSAEMPDATLATLKIQPSEPRDSAVYFCASGWGDTQYFGPGTRLTVL.

The chain joins TRBV5-1 to TRBJ2-6; 7 bases map to TRBD1. In germline, CDR1 is SGHRS, CDR2 YFSETQ. This CDR3 is 17 amino acids long. Losses at the gene ends were 4 bases for V and 0 bases for J; bases not matched to a gene: 7. DNA of the CDR3: TGCGCCAGCAGCCAGACAGGGCTAAGCTCTGGGGCCAACGTCCTGACTTTC. The encoded protein is CASSQTGLSSGANVLTF. Combining the CDR3 with reference TRBV5-1 and TRBJ2-6 gives the whole variable domain KAGVTQTPRYLIKTRGQQVTLSCSPISGHRSVSWYQQTPGQGLQFLFEYFSETQRNKGNFPGRFSGRQFSNSRSEMNVSTLELGDSALYLCASSQTGLSSGANVLTFGAGSRLTVL.

J is TRBJ2-1 and V is TRBV30, with a weak D call TRBD2 (5 bases). V lost 4 bases and J lost 8, with 9 bases in between. Germline CDR1 reads GTSNPN; CDR2 reads SVGIG (reference sequence). The CDR3 is 11 amino acids. CDR3 protein: CAWTQRDEQFF. CDR3 DNA sequence: TGTGCCTGGACTCAGAGGGATGAGCAGTTCTTC.

This chain joins TRBV4-1 and TRBJ2-1; 13 bases are a match to TRBD2. Germline V gives CDR1 MGHRA, CDR2 YSYEKL. V lost 4 bases and J lost 9; bases outside the gene matches: 3. CDR3 size: 14 residues. The CDR3 is CASSPGLAGVEQFF. In DNA form, the CDR3 reads TGCGCCAGCAGCCCCGGACTAGCGGGAGTTGAGCAGTTCTTC.

The rearrangement links TRBV27 to TRBJ1-6; D gene unclear. The CDR3 sequence is 16 residues long. Per germline, CDR1 MNHEY and CDR2 SMNVEV (reference sequence). V was trimmed by 0 bases and J by 7 bases, leaving 13 bases between them. The CDR3, as DNA: TGTGCCAGCAGTTTATCCCCTAGACTGCGGAATTCACCCCTCCACTTT. Amino acids: CASSLSPRLRNSPLHF.

This chain links TRBV7-9 with TRBJ2-2; D is unresolved. Germline CDR1 is SEHNR and CDR2 is FQNEAQ (reference sequence). The germline V and J ends were trimmed by 2 bases and 2 bases, with 18 bases remaining between them. This CDR3 has 18 residues. The CDR3 nucleotides are TGTGCCAGCAGCTTAATCCCAGACACAACTATTAACACCGGGGAGCTGTTTTTT. Translating gives CASSLIPDTTINTGELFF.

In this sample, this clone turned up once. The chain has TRBV5-6 and TRBJ2-2; D is possibly TRBD1 (6 bases). CDR3 size: 15 residues. CDR1 SGHDT and CDR2 YYEEEE come from the germline V gene. V shed 5 bases and J shed 9 bases, with 20 bases lying between them. CDR3 region: CASRVTGIANRELFF. DNA for the CDR3: TGTGCCAGCAGAGTTACAGGGATCGCGAACCGGGAGCTGTTTTTT.

Concerning this clone: This sample also contains other DNA sequences that code for the same CDR3. This chain connects TRBV7-3 to TRBJ2-5; possible D gene TRBD2, 6 bases. The V and J ends lost 5 bases and 2 bases respectively, with 12 bases between them. The CDR3 covers 14 residues. Germline V gene sequence: CDR1 SGHTA, CDR2 FQGTGA. In DNA, the CDR3 is TGTGCCAGCAGCCCTACGGGACTTCAAGAGACCCAGTACTTC. This translates into CASSPTGLQETQYF.